The entry below describes one T cell receptor beta chain. V was clipped by 2 bases and J by 5 bases; unmatched bases: 10. CDR3 length equals 17 residues. In germline, CDR1 is SGHRS, CDR2 YFSETQ. These data come from a study of control samples from healthy donors and cancer patients. The protocol was immunoSEQ multiplex PCR, while the TCRdb copy is restricted to in-frame clones and leaves out a portion. The top ten clones hold less than 1.6% of a sample with about 220,000 clones, about 94% of them seen once. The rearrangement uses TRBV5-1 and TRBJ2-3; 11 bases match TRBD2. Sequencing was carried out using blood. The source is a man aged 50-59 years in good health. CDR3 sequence: CASSLAASGGQRDTQYF. DNA of the CDR3: TGCGCCAGCAGCTTAGCGGCTAGCGGGGGGCAGAGAGATACGCAGTATTTT.